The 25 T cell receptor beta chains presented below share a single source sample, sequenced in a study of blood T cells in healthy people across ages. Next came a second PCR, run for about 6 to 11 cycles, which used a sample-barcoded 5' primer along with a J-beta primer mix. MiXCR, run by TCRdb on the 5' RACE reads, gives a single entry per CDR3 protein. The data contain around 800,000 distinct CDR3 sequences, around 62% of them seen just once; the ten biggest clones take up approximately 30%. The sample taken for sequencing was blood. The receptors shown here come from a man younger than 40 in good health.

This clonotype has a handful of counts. In DNA form, the CDR3 reads TGCGCCAGCAGCCTCTCACGGTCAACCTACGAGCAGTACTTC. Its protein is CASSLSRSTYEQYF. The V gene is TRBV4-3, the J gene TRBJ2-7; D is unresolved. Germline V gene sequence: CDR1 LGHNA, CDR2 YSLEER. This CDR3 has 14 residues. V was shortened by 4 bases and J by 2 bases, with 12 bases between the two germline ends.

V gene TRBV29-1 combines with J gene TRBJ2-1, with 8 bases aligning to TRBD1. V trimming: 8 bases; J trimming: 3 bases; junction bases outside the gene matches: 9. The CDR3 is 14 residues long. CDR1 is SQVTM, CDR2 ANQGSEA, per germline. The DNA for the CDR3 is TGCAGCATAGACAGGGGTCGTATCTACAATGAGCAGTTCTTC. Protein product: CSIDRGRIYNEQFF.

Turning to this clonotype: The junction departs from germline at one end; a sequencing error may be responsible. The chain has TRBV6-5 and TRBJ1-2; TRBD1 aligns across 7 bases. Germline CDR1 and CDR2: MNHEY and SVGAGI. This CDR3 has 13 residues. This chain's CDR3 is CTSSPQGIGGYTF. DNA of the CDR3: TGTACCAGCAGTCCACAGGGGATAGGAGGCTACACCTTC.

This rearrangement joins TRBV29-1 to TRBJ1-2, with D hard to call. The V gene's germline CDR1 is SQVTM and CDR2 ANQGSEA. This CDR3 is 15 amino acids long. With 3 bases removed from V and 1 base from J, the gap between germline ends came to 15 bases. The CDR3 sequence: CSVDSGQFYNYGYTF. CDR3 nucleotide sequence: TGCAGCGTTGATTCCGGGCAGTTCTATAACTATGGCTACACCTTC.

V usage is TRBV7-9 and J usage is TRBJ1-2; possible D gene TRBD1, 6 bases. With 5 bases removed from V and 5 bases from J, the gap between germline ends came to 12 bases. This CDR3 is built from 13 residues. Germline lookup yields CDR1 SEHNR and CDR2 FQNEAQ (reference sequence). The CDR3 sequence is CASSIQGDYGYTF. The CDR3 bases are TGTGCCAGCAGCATACAGGGAGATTATGGCTACACCTTC.

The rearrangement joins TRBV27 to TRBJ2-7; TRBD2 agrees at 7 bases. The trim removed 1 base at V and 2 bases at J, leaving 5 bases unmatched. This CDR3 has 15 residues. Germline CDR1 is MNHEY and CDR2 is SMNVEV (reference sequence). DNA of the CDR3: TGTGCCAGCAGTTTATGGGGGGGTTCCCCCTACGAGCAGTACTTC. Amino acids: CASSLWGGSPYEQYF.

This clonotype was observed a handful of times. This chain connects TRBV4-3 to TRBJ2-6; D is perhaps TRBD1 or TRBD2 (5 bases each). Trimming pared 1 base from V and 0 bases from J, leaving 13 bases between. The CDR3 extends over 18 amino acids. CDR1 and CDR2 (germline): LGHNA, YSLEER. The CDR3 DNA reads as TGCGCCAGCAGCCAAGGAGGGGTCGGGATCTCTGGGGCCAACGTCCTGACTTTC. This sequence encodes CASSQGGVGISGANVLTF.

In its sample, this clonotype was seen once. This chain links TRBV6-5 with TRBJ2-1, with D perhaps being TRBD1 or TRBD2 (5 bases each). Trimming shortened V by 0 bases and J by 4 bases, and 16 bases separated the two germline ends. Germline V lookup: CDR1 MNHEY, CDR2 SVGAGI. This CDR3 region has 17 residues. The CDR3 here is CASSYSPGSIAYNEQFF. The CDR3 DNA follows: TGTGCCAGCAGTTACTCGCCAGGGAGCATCGCGTACAATGAGCAGTTCTTC.

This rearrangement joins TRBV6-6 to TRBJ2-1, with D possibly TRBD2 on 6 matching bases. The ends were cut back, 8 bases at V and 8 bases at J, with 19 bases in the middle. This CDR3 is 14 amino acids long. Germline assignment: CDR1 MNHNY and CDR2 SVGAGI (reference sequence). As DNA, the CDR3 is TGTGCCAGCGGGGAGAGGCGCGGGGTAGATGAGCAGTTCTTC. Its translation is CASGERRGVDEQFF.

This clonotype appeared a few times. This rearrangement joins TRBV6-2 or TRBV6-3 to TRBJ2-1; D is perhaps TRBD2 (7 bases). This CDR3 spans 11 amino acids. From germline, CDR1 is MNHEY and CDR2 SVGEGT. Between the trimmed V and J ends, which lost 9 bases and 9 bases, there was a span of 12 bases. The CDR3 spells CASRGGGEQFF. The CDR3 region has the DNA TGTGCCAGTAGGGGGGGCGGTGAGCAGTTCTTC.

This chain's CDR3 is CASQSRGGNINEQFF. CDR3 nucleotides: TGTGCCAGCCAGAGTCGAGGGGGCAATATCAATGAGCAGTTCTTC. The chain joins TRBV2 to TRBJ2-1; 7 bases map to TRBD1. This CDR3 is 15 amino acids long. The germline V gene encodes CDR1 SNHLY and CDR2 FYNNEI. The junction had 13 bases not matched to a gene; V was cut back by 8 bases and J by 6 bases.

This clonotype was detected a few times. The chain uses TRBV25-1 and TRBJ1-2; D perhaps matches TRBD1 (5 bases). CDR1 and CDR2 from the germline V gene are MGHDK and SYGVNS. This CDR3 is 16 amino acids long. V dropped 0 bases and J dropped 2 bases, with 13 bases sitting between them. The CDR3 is CASSEYGAVGNYGYTF. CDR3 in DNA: TGTGCCAGCAGTGAATATGGGGCAGTCGGGAACTATGGCTACACCTTC.

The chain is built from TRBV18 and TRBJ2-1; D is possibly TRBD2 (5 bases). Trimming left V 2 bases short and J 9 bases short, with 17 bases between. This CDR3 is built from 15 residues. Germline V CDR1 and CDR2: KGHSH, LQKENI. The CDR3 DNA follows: TGTGCCAGCTCACCAAAGGAATGGGGAGACGCTGAGCAGTTCTTC. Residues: CASSPKEWGDAEQFF.

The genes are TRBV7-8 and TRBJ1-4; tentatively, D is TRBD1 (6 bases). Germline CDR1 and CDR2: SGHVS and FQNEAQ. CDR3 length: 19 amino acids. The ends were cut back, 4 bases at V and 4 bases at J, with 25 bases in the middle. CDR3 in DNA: TGTGCCAGCAGCTGGCCGACAGGAGCTCTCCGAAAAATTAATGAAAAACTGTTTTTT. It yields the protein CASSWPTGALRKINEKLFF.

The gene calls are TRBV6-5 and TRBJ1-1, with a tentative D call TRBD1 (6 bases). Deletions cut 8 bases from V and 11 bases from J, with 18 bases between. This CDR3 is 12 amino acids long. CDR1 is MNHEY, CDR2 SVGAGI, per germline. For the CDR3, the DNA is TGTGCCAGCGGGGGGCCGGAGGGCGGCGCTTTCTTT. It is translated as CASGGPEGGAFF.

In DNA form, the CDR3 reads TGCAGTGCTAGTAGAAGGGGGGCCGGGAATGAGCAGTTCTTC. This sequence encodes CSASRRGAGNEQFF. The chain recombines TRBV20-1 with TRBJ2-1; D tentatively reads TRBD1 or TRBD2 (6 bases each). Germline-derived CDR1 and CDR2 are DFQATT and SNEGSKA (reference sequence). The CDR3 has 14 residues. Trimming stripped 3 bases from V and 7 bases from J, with 16 bases between.

The CDR3 region has the DNA TGTGCCAGCAGCGATCAGCGGGGCTATTACAATGAGCAGTTCTTC. This sequence encodes CASSDQRGYYNEQFF. V is TRBV12-3 or TRBV12-4 and J is TRBJ2-1, with 7 bases fitting TRBD2. Trimming took 6 bases from V and 4 from J; bases not matched to a gene: 9. The CDR3 contains 15 residues.

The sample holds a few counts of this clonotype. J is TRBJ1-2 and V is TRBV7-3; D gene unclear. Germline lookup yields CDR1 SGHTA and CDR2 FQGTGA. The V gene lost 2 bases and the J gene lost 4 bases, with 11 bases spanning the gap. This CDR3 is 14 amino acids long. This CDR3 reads CASSLYIDLYGYTF. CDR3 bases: TGTGCCAGCAGCTTATACATCGATCTCTATGGCTACACCTTC.

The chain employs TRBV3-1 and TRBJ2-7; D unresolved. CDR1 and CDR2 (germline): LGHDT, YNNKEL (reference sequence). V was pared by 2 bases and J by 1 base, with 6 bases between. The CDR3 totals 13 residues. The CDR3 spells CASSQPVSYEQYF. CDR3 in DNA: TGTGCCAGCAGCCAACCGGTGTCCTACGAGCAGTACTTC.

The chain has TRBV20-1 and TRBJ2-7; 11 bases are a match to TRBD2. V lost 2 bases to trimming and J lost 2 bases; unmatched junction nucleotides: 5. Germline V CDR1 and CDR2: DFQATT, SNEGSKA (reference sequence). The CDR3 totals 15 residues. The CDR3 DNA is TGCAGTGCTAGAATTCTAGCGGGGGGCCCCTACGAGCAGTACTTC. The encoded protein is CSARILAGGPYEQYF.

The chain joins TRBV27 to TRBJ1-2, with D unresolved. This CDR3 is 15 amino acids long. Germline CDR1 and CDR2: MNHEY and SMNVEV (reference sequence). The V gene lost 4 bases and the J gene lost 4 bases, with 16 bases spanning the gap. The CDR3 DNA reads TGTGCCAGCAGTTCAGCCTTAAACCAGGTCTATGGCTACACCTTC. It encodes CASSSALNQVYGYTF.

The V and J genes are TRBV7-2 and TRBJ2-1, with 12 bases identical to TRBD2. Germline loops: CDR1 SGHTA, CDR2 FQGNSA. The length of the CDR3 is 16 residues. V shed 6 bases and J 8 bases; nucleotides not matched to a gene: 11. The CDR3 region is CASRSSGGARGYEQFF. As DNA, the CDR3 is TGTGCCAGCAGATCTAGCGGGGGGGCCCGGGGCTATGAGCAGTTCTTC.

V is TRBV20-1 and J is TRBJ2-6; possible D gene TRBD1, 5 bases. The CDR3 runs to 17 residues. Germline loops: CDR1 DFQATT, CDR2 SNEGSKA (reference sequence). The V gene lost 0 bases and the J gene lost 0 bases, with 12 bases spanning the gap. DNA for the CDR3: TGCAGTGCTAGAGATAGCTCAGGGCTCTCTGGGGCCAACGTCCTGACTTTC. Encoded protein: CSARDSSGLSGANVLTF.

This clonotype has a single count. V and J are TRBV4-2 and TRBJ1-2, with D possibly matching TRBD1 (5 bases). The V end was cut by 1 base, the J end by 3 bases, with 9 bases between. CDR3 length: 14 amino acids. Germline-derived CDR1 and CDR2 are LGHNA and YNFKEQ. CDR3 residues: CASSQVGRDYGYTF. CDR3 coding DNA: TGTGCCAGCAGCCAAGTGGGCAGGGACTATGGCTACACCTTC.

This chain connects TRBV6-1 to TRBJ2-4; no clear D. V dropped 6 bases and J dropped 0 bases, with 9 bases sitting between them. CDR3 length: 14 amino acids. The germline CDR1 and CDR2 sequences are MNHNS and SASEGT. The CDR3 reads CASSLQIAKNIQYF. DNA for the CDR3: TGTGCCAGCAGCCTCCAGATAGCCAAAAACATTCAGTACTTC.